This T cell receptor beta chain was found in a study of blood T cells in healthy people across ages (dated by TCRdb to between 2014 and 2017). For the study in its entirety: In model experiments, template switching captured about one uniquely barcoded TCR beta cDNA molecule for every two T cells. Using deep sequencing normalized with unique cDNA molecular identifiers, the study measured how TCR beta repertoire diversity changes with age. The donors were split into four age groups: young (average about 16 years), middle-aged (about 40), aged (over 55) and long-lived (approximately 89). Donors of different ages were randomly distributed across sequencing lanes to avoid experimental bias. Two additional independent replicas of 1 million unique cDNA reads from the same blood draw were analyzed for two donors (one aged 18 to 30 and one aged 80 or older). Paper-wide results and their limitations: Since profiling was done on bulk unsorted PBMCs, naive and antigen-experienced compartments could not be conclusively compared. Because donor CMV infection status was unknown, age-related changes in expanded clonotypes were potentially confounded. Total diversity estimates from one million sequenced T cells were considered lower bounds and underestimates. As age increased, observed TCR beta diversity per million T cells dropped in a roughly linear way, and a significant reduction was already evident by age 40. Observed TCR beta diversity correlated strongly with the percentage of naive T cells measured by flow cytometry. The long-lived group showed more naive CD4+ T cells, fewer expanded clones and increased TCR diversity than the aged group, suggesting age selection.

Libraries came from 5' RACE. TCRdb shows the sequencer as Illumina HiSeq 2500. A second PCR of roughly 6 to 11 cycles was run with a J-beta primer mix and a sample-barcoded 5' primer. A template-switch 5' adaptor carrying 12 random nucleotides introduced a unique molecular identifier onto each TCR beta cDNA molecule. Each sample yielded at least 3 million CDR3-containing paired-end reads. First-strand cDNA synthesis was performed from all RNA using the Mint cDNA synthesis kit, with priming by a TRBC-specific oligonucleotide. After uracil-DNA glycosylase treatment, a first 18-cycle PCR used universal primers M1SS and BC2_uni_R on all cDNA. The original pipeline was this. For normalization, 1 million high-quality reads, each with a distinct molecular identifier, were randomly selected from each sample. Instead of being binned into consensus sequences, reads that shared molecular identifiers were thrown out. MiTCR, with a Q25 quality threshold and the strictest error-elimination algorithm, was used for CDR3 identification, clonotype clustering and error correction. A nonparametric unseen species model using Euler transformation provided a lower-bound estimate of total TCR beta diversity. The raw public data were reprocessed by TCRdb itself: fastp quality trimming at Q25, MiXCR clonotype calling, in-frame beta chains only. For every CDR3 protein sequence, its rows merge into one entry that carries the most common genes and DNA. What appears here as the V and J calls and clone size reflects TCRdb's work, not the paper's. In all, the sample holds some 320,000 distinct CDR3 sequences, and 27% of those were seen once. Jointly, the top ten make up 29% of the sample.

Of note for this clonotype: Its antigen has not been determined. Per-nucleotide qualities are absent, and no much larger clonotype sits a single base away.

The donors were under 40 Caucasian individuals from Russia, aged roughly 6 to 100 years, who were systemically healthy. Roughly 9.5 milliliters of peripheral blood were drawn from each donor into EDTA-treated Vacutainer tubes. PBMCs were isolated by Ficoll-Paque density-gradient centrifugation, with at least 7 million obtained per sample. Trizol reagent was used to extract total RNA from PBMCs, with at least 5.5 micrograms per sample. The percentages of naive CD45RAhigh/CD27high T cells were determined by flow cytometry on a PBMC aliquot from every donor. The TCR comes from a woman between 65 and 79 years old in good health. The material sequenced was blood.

In nucleotide form, the sequence is TGTGCCAGCAGCCAAACCACAGGGGCTAATGAAAAACTGTTTTTT. This sequence encodes CASSQTTGANEKLFF. Recombination joined TRBV7-6 with TRBJ1-4; the junction holds 7 bases that match TRBD1. The germline V end is reduced by 5 bases and the J end by 3 bases; junction bases left unmatched: 6. Including cysteine and phenylalanine, the CDR3 has 15 amino acids. Just CDR3 DNA is preserved here, 45 bases in frame from base 1. The germline V gene encodes CDR1 SGHVS and CDR2 FNYEAQ. Where the CDR3 stops, the reference TRBV7-6 and TRBJ1-4 genes take over; the full variable domain is GAGVSQSPRYKVTKRGQDVALRCDPISGHVSLYWYRQALGQGPEFLTYFNYEAQQDKSGLPNDRFSAERPEGSISTLTIQRTEQRDSAMYRCASSQTTGANEKLFFGSGTQLSVL.